One sample yielded the 22 T cell receptor beta chains listed below, sequenced in a study of CD8 T cells in Susac syndrome (dated by TCRdb to between 2019 and 2020). The library was built by means of the immunoSEQ multiplex PCR assay. RNA was extracted using the RNeasy kit, and roughly 0.5 to 1 microgram was reverse transcribed with random hexamers. Starting from the raw public reads, TCRdb applied fastp trimming at Q25, assembled clones with MiXCR and retained in-frame beta chains. Identical CDR3 protein sequences are pooled into one entry, listed with their most common genes and DNA. This sample has 150,000 to 200,000 distinct CDR3 sequences in its table, and approximately 96% of those were observed once. Approximately 0.09% of the sample lies in the top ten. The sequenced sample consisted of CD4+ T cells from PBMCs. These receptors all come from a human donor with multiple sclerosis.

The chain links TRBV4-1 to TRBJ2-7; the match to TRBD1 covers 8 bases. There are 15 residues in the CDR3. The germline gives CDR1 MGHRA, CDR2 YSYEKL. The ends lost 4 bases at V and 3 bases at J; junction bases unmatched: 8. The CDR3 bases are TGCGCCAGCAGCCCCGGACAGGGTGGGGTCTACGAGCAGTACTTC. The encoded protein is CASSPGQGGVYEQYF.

The chain uses TRBV30 and TRBJ1-3; D is unresolved. This CDR3 is built from 13 residues. The germline CDR1 and CDR2 sequences are GTSNPN and SVGIG (reference sequence). The V and J ends lost 4 bases and 0 bases respectively, with 7 bases between them. The CDR3 loop is CAWMVGSGNTIYF. In nucleotides, the CDR3 is TGTGCCTGGATGGTCGGCTCTGGAAACACCATATATTTT.

The rearrangement uses TRBV7-3 and TRBJ1-1; D uncertain. The ends were cut back, 2 bases at V and 0 bases at J, with 4 bases in the middle. CDR3 length: 13 residues. Germline-derived CDR1 and CDR2 are SGHTA and FQGTGA. CDR3 region: CASSLGMNTEAFF. CDR3 DNA: TGTGCCAGCAGCTTAGGGATGAACACTGAAGCTTTCTTT.

The chain has TRBV30 and TRBJ1-2; TRBD1 might be the D (5 bases). Germline V gene sequence: CDR1 GTSNPN, CDR2 SVGIG (reference sequence). The V end was cut by 0 bases, the J end by 7 bases, with 6 bases between. The CDR3 contains 11 residues. The CDR3 region is CAWSVGGGYTF. CDR3 nucleotides: TGTGCCTGGAGTGTTGGGGGTGGCTACACCTTC.

The genes are TRBV6-5 and TRBJ1-1; no firm D call. Germline V CDR1 and CDR2: MNHEY, SVGAGI. The CDR3 is 15 amino acids. The V end was cut by 0 bases, the J end by 1 base, with 9 bases between. The CDR3 bases are TGTGCCAGCAGTTACTCGGGTAATAAGAACACTGAAGCTTTCTTT. It encodes CASSYSGNKNTEAFF.

V usage is TRBV28 and J usage is TRBJ1-1; the D is unclear. The CDR3 has 12 amino acids. Per germline, CDR1 MDHEN and CDR2 SYDVKM. V shed 7 bases and J shed 3 bases, with 9 bases lying between them. The CDR3 sequence is CASKSVDTEAFF. The CDR3 DNA follows: TGTGCCAGCAAGAGCGTGGACACTGAAGCTTTCTTT.

This chain joins TRBV6-6 and TRBJ2-5; 7 bases match TRBD1. Looked up from germline, CDR1 is MNHNY and CDR2 is SVGAGI (reference sequence). With V trimmed by 6 bases and J by 2 bases, 3 bases remained unmatched. The CDR3 has 13 residues. The CDR3 DNA reads TGTGCCAGCAGCCGACAGGGTCAAGAGACCCAGTACTTC. Its protein is CASSRQGQETQYF.

The chain has TRBV5-4 and TRBJ2-3; 10 bases agree with TRBD1. Germline V lookup: CDR1 SGHNT, CDR2 YYREEE (reference sequence). Unmatched junction bases numbered 6, after V lost 4 bases and J lost 1 base. The CDR3 extends over 16 amino acids. Here the CDR3 DNA reads TGTGCCAGCAGCGCAAGGGGGACAGGGGGCACAGATACGCAGTATTTT. It is translated as CASSARGTGGTDTQYF.

The chain recombines TRBV27 with TRBJ2-2; 13 bases match TRBD2. There are 17 residues in the CDR3. Germline V gene data show CDR1 as MNHEY and CDR2 as SMNVEV (reference sequence). Trimming took 4 bases from V and 4 from J; bases not matched to a gene: 6. The CDR3 loop reads CASSSPGTSGATGELFF. CDR3 nucleotide sequence: TGTGCCAGCAGTTCCCCCGGGACTAGCGGGGCCACCGGGGAGCTGTTTTTT.

The chain recombines TRBV4-1 with TRBJ2-5, with TRBD2 matching 8 bases. Germline V gives CDR1 MGHRA, CDR2 YSYEKL. There are 15 residues in the CDR3. V lost 5 bases and J lost 4; bases outside the gene matches: 9. The CDR3 here is CASSSPSGGGETQYF. The CDR3 DNA reads TGCGCCAGCAGCTCCCCAAGCGGGGGAGGAGAGACCCAGTACTTC.

The chain carries TRBV30 and TRBJ2-7; D uncertain. Trimming took off 1 base at V and 3 bases at J, with 4 bases between the two ends. CDR1 is GTSNPN and CDR2 is SVGIG in the germline V gene (reference sequence). The length of the CDR3 is 11 residues. CDR3 loop: CAWSGNYEQYF. The DNA for the CDR3 is TGTGCCTGGAGTGGTAACTACGAGCAGTACTTC.

The chain uses TRBV20-1 and TRBJ1-6, with no clear D. Trimming left V 6 bases short and J 0 bases short, with 18 bases between. Germline CDR1 is DFQATT and CDR2 is SNEGSKA (reference sequence). This CDR3 has 17 residues. The CDR3 is CSAPPPAPSSYNSPLHF. The CDR3 coding sequence is TGCAGTGCCCCTCCCCCCGCCCCGAGCTCCTATAATTCACCCCTCCACTTT.

The chain links TRBV27 to TRBJ2-7; 7 positions agree with TRBD1. CDR3 length: 15 residues. Trimming at V came to 3 bases and at J to 2 bases, leaving 7 bases not matched to a gene. Germline V gene data show CDR1 as MNHEY and CDR2 as SMNVEV (reference sequence). CDR3 in amino acids: CASSFVRGPPYEQYF. The CDR3 DNA is TGTGCCAGCAGTTTCGTAAGGGGGCCCCCCTACGAGCAGTACTTC.

The chain links TRBV6-5 to TRBJ1-6; TRBD1 aligns across 10 bases. Germline V CDR1 and CDR2: MNHEY, SVGAGI. After removal of 5 bases from V and 7 bases from J, the junction contained 2 bases not matched to a gene. This CDR3 spans 14 amino acids. Written as DNA, the CDR3 is TGTGCCAGCAGTCAGGGACAGGGGAATTCACCCCTCCACTTT. This encodes CASSQGQGNSPLHF.

V is TRBV9 and J is TRBJ1-2; maybe TRBD1 (6 bases). The CDR3 covers 15 residues. The V end was cut by 4 bases, the J end by 5 bases, with 18 bases between. Germline V gene data show CDR1 as SGDLS and CDR2 as YYNGEE. CDR3 protein: CASSPSPDRHYGYTF. CDR3 nucleotides: TGTGCCAGCAGCCCCAGCCCTGACAGGCATTATGGCTACACCTTC.

In this sample, this clonotype turned up once. The genes are TRBV6-5 and TRBJ1-1; 9 bases are shared with TRBD1. The CDR3 totals 11 residues. Trimming cost V 6 bases and J 13 bases; bases outside gene matches: 6. Germline CDR1 is MNHEY and CDR2 is SVGAGI. Written as DNA, the CDR3 is TGTGCCAGCAGGAGGGACAGGGTTGATTTCTTT. This codes for CASRRDRVDFF.

As DNA, the CDR3 is TGTGCCAGCAGACTCCGAGGAAACACTGAAGCTTTCTTT. It specifies CASRLRGNTEAFF. The chain joins TRBV12-3 or TRBV12-4 to TRBJ1-1; D is unresolved. This CDR3 has 13 residues. V was clipped by 6 bases and J by 2 bases, with 10 bases between them.

This sequence joins TRBV14 and TRBJ2-2, with 12 positions matching TRBD2. The CDR3 length is 16 residues. Trimming removed 4 bases from V and 3 bases from J; junction bases left unmatched: 3. Per germline, CDR1 SGHDN and CDR2 FVKESK. This chain's CDR3 is CASSLRTSGDTGELFF. In nucleotides, the CDR3 is TGTGCCAGCAGCCTTCGGACTAGCGGGGACACCGGGGAGCTGTTTTTT.

The V gene is TRBV15, the J gene TRBJ1-5; 9 nucleotides agree with TRBD1. J was trimmed by 5 bases and V by 6 bases; bases with no gene match: 20. The CDR3 runs 19 residues. The germline V gene has CDR1 LNHNV and CDR2 YYDKDF (reference sequence). CDR3 DNA: TGTGCCACCAGTGGCTCCCCGGGACAGGGAGGAAGGAGGGATCAGCCCCAGCATTTT. As protein: CATSGSPGQGGRRDQPQHF.

The V gene is TRBV7-9, the J gene TRBJ2-1; 13 nucleotides agree with TRBD2. The CDR3 runs to 16 residues. The germline CDR1 and CDR2 sequences are SEHNR and FQNEAQ (reference sequence). V lost 5 bases and J lost 5; bases outside the gene matches: 6. As DNA, the CDR3 is TGTGCCAGCAGCCCCCGCGGACTAGCGGGGGACAATGAGCAGTTCTTC. It codes for CASSPRGLAGDNEQFF.

CDR3 coding DNA: TGCAGCGCTGGAGGGGGGGGCAATCAGCCCCAGCATTTT. Residues: CSAGGGGNQPQHF. The chain joins TRBV29-1 to TRBJ1-5, with TRBD1 as a possible D gene (6 bases). Germline CDR1 reads SQVTM; CDR2 reads ANQGSEA. This CDR3 region has 13 residues. The V end was cut by 7 bases, the J end by 2 bases, with 12 bases between.

The rearrangement joins TRBV10-3 to TRBJ1-1; 9 positions agree with TRBD1. CDR3 length: 12 amino acids. V was clipped by 6 bases and J by 6 bases; unmatched bases: 2. Germline V CDR1 and CDR2: ENHRY, SYGVKD. The DNA for the CDR3 is TGTGCCATCAGGAGACAGGGGGCTGAAGCTTTCTTT. Its protein product is CAIRRQGAEAFF.